This TCR beta chain derives from a study of cytomegalovirus exposure and HLA in healthy donors. Healthy bone marrow donors supplied every sample. The study ran its PCR with 60 Vbeta and 13 Jbeta primers. TCRdb's copy holds only in-frame clones and misses some; the assay was immunoSEQ multiplex PCR. The sample yields approximately 90,000 clones, around four fifths seen once. This CDR3 has 16 amino acids. V lost 1 base, J lost 3 bases, and 17 bases lay in between. The germline gives CDR1 SGHDT, CDR2 YYEEEE. The TCR was taken from a male donor in good health and CMV-seronegative. The genes are TRBV5-6 and TRBJ2-7; D may be TRBD1 (5 bases). Sequencing input: PBMCs. CDR3 in amino acids: CASSLIQGTLHYEQYF. The CDR3, as DNA: TGTGCCAGCAGCTTGATTCAGGGCACGTTACACTACGAGCAGTACTTC.